Sequencing of this T cell receptor (beta chain) was carried out in a study of OX40 agonist ivuxolimab in advanced cancers. This clone was picked up a small number of times. Produced via immunoSEQ multiplex PCR; TCRdb's table is partial and in-frame only. Among roughly 46,000 clones listed, roughly 90% were seen once. Sequenced material: CD4+ or CD8+ T cells sorted from blood, taken in a trial of the OX40 agonist ivuxolimab. The sequence was obtained from an adult with an advanced solid tumor such as melanoma, head and neck, liver or kidney cancer.

CDR3 loop: CASSLTGGSNQPQHF. The CDR3 region has the DNA TGTGCCAGCAGCTTAACTGGAGGTAGCAATCAGCCCCAGCATTTT. This chain joins TRBV7-3 and TRBJ1-5, with unresolved D. V lost 0 bases and J lost 0, with 6 bases in between. Germline CDR1 SGHTA, CDR2 FQGTGA. CDR3 length: 15 amino acids.